This T cell receptor (beta chain) was retrieved from a study of molecular identifiers for immune sequencing clone quantification. A note on this clonotype: This sequence may be a read error, since a much larger clone differs from it by one base.

TCRdb processed the PCR reads anew with MiXCR; each CDR3 protein has one entry. The table lists some 680,000 distinct CDR3 sequences, approximately 24% of them singletons. The CDR3 has 12 amino acids. Germline V CDR1 and CDR2: LGHNA, YSLEER. The sample was naive CD8+ T cells from blood, with Jurkat cell RNA spiked in. As to subset: FACS-sorted CD8+CD4-CCR7+CD45RA+ naive T cells. The chain carries TRBV4-3 and TRBJ2-3; no clear D. The TCR sequence derives from a human donor in good health. Some libraries in this study had Jurkat cell RNA spiked in. The CDR3 DNA sequence: TGCGCCAGCATCCAAAACCATGGTACGCAGTATTTT. Amino acid sequence: CASIQNHGTQYF.